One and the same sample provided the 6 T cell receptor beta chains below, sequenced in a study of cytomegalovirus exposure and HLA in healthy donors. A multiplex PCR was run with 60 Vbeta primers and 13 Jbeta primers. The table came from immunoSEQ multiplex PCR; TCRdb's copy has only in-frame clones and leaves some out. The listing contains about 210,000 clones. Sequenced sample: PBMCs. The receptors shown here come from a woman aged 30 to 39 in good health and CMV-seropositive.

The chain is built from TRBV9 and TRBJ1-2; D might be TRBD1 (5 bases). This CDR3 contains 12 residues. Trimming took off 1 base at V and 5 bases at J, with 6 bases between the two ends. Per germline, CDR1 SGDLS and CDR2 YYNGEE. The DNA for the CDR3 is TGTGCCAGCAGCGTACAGGGTTATGGCTACACCTTC. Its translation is CASSVQGYGYTF.

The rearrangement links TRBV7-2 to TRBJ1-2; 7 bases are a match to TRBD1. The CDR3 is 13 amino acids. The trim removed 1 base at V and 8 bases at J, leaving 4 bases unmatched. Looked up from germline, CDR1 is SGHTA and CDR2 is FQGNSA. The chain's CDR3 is CASSLGMGQGYTF. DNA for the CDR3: TGTGCCAGCAGCTTAGGGATGGGACAGGGCTACACCTTC.

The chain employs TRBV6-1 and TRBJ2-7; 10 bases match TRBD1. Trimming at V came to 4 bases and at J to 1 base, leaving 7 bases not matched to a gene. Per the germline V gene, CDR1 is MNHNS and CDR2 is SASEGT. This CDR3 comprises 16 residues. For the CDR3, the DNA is TGTGCCAGCAGTGCCGCATGGACAGGGGGGTCCTACGAGCAGTACTTC. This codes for CASSAAWTGGSYEQYF.

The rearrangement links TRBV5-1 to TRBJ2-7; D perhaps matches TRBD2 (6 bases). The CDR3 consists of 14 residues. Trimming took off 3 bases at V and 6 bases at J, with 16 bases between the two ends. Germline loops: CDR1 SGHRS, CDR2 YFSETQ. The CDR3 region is CASSSLTSNGEQYF. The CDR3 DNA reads TGCGCCAGCAGCTCTTTAACTAGCAACGGCGAGCAGTACTTC. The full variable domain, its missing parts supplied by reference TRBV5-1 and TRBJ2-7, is KAGVTQTPRYLIKTRGQQVTLSCSPISGHRSVSWYQQTPGQGLQFLFEYFSETQRNKGNFPGRFSGRQFSNSRSEMNVSTLELGDSALYLCASSSLTSNGEQYFGPGTRLTVT.

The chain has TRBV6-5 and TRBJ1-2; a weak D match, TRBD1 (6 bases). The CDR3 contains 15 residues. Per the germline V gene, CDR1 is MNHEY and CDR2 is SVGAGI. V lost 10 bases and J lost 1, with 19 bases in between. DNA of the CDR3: TGTGCCACCGGGACAAGTTTAGTTCTTAACTATGGCTACACCTTC. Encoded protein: CATGTSLVLNYGYTF.

This chain's CDR3 is CASSRDRGQPQHF. The CDR3 coding sequence is TGCGCCAGCAGCCGGGACAGGGGCCAGCCCCAGCATTTT. J is TRBJ1-5 and V is TRBV5-1; 10 nucleotides line up with TRBD1. V dropped 4 bases and J dropped 7; count of bases not matched to a gene: 2. The germline V gene has CDR1 SGHRS and CDR2 YFSETQ. The CDR3 contains 13 residues.